This TCR beta chain was recovered during a study of T cell repertoires in cytomegalovirus infection. V was pared by 5 bases and J by 2 bases, with 9 bases between. Germline V lookup: CDR1 KGHSH, CDR2 LQKENI. The CDR3 runs to 13 residues. TCRdb re-analysed the reads in MiXCR, keeping a single row per CDR3 protein. Of around 550,000 distinct CDR3 sequences in the sample, approximately 25% were seen once. The sequence derives from a human donor in good health (CMV status not recorded). Some clones in this sample may be carry-over from other donors' samples. The chain recombines TRBV18 with TRBJ1-2; D is perhaps TRBD1 (5 bases). Sequenced input: PBMCs. The CDR3 nucleotides read TGTGCCAGCTCAGAAGGGGCGAACTATGGCTACACCTTC. Its translation: CASSEGANYGYTF.